This note documents a single TCR beta chain sequence. This sample stems from a study of blood T cell repertoires in COVID-19. Background on the study: Sources were T cells, B-cell-depleted T cells, or PBMCs; the material itself was cDNA or gDNA.

The CDR3 has 15 amino acids. Germline V gene sequence: CDR1 SGHVS, CDR2 FNYEAQ. J was trimmed by 2 bases and V by 5 bases; bases with no gene match: 6. Per the study methods: It was from reference gene primer amplification that nucleated cell counts were estimated. Sequencing was performed with immunoSEQ multiplex PCR; in TCRdb, only in-frame clones are kept and a portion is missing. D and trimming were read from the DNA, whereas the V and J calls and clone size are those reported in that table. The table has over 600,000 clones, around 89% seen once. Sequenced input: peripheral blood. The rearrangement joins TRBV7-6 to TRBJ2-3; 8 bases match TRBD2. The sequence was obtained from a woman younger than 30 with acute or convalescent COVID-19. The CDR3 spells CASSLYSGNTDTQYF. Here the CDR3 DNA reads TGTGCCAGCAGCCTATATAGCGGGAACACAGATACGCAGTATTTT. The full variable domain, its missing parts supplied by reference TRBV7-6 and TRBJ2-3, is GAGVSQSPRYKVTKRGQDVALRCDPISGHVSLYWYRQALGQGPEFLTYFNYEAQQDKSGLPNDRFSAERPEGSISTLTIQRTEQRDSAMYRCASSLYSGNTDTQYFGPGTRLTVL.